This T cell receptor beta chain derives from a study of human T cells and chemical hapten exposure. Study observations and caveats: Since the donors had alopecia, their immune response may not be the same as that of healthy people.

Per the original data handling: Across samples, TCR counts had a median of about 92,000 and ranged from about 23,224 to 690,600. TCRdb processed the RACE reads anew with MiXCR; each CDR3 protein has one entry. These V and J calls originate from TCRdb's pipeline instead of the authors' own analysis. Here the sample spans about 73,000 distinct CDR3 sequences, 6.5% to 10% being singletons. Documented time point: patch test 2, 6 weeks after DPC sensitization. Treatment described: therapeutic diphenylcyclopropenone sensitization with weekly scalp DPC. This clonotype was detected ten times or more. Its antigen is as yet unknown. The receptor's source is a woman between 45 and 60 years old with alopecia areata. Some clones in this sample may be carry-over from other donors' samples. The specimen was whole blood, collected in connection with sensitization to the hapten diphenylcyclopropenone (DPC).

The CDR3 DNA reads TGCAGCGTTGATATGGCCGGACGAGCTTTCTTT. Its protein product is CSVDMAGRAFF. V usage is TRBV29-1 and J usage is TRBJ1-1, with D uncertain. The CDR3 totals 11 residues. Deletions cut 3 bases from V and 10 bases from J, with 12 bases between. Germline CDR1 reads SQVTM; CDR2 reads ANQGSEA.